This T cell receptor (beta chain) is from a study of cytomegalovirus exposure and HLA in healthy donors. Comments on this clone: Antigen: not known.

Study-wide results and limits: Listed as cytomegalovirus-associated were over 150 TCR beta chains. Association with HLA alleles at 0.05 false discovery rate was found for 17,000 or so TCR beta sequences in a later analysis.

CDR1 and CDR2 from the germline V gene are SGHVS and FQNEAQ. The CDR3 loop spans 17 amino acids. J gave up 1 base and V 5 bases, and 7 bases lay outside the gene matches. The primer mix had 60 Vbeta and 13 Jbeta primers. Some clones are missing from TCRdb's copy, which holds only in-frame ones; the method was immunoSEQ multiplex PCR. The sample holds roughly 150,000 clones, 70% to 90% seen once. The gene calls are TRBV7-8 and TRBJ2-6; 8 nucleotides agree with TRBD1. Material: PBMCs. This sequence originates from a woman under 30 in good health and CMV-seronegative. This CDR3 is CASSRPGQVSGANVLTF. Written as DNA, the CDR3 is TGTGCCAGCAGCAGACCGGGACAGGTATCTGGGGCCAACGTCCTGACTTTC.